Below, 27 T cell receptor beta chains from the same sample are listed, as sequenced in a study of blood T cell repertoires in COVID-19. Here immunoSEQ multiplex PCR was the method, and the copy in TCRdb shows in-frame clones only, minus some. The table records approximately 50,000 clones, 85% of them present only once. Sequencing used peripheral blood. The receptor set was obtained from a man in his fifties or sixties with acute or convalescent COVID-19.

The V call is TRBV28, the J call TRBJ2-7, with D perhaps matching TRBD2 (7 bases). The V and J ends lost 2 bases and 0 bases respectively, with 20 bases between them. There are 18 residues in the CDR3. Looked up from germline, CDR1 is MDHEN and CDR2 is SYDVKM. The CDR3 spells CASSLRSGGGPSSYEQYF. The CDR3, as DNA: TGTGCCAGCAGTTTACGCTCGGGGGGCGGGCCGTCCTCCTACGAGCAGTACTTC.

The V call is TRBV6-4, the J call TRBJ2-7; no firm D call. The CDR3 runs 12 residues. Germline CDR1 MRHNA, CDR2 SNTAGT. Deletions cut 0 bases from V and 6 bases from J, with 6 bases between. CDR3 in DNA: TGTGCCAGCAGTGACTCGAGAGGCGAGCAGTACTTC. It yields the protein CASSDSRGEQYF.

This sequence joins TRBV28 and TRBJ2-2, with D possibly matching TRBD2 (5 bases). Germline assignment: CDR1 MDHEN and CDR2 SYDVKM. The V end was cut by 8 bases, the J end by 6 bases, with 13 bases between. The CDR3 contains 13 residues. The CDR3 DNA is TGTGCCAGCCTACTGAAGGGAGCCGGGGAGCTGTTTTTT. Protein sequence: CASLLKGAGELFF.

The genes are TRBV6-5 and TRBJ2-7, with 10 bases aligning to TRBD2. The CDR3 consists of 14 residues. V dropped 8 bases and J dropped 3; count of bases not matched to a gene: 7. CDR1 MNHEY and CDR2 SVGAGI come from the germline V gene. This chain's CDR3 is CASQILAGVYEQYF. CDR3 nucleotides: TGTGCCAGCCAGATTCTAGCGGGAGTCTACGAGCAGTACTTC.

The rearrangement joins TRBV5-1 to TRBJ2-5; unclear D gene. Trimming cost V 5 bases and J 1 base, with 12 bases left between them. The CDR3 is made up of 14 amino acids. Germline assignment: CDR1 SGHRS and CDR2 YFSETQ. CDR3 amino acids: CASRPVTLQETQYF. The CDR3 DNA is TGCGCCAGCAGACCGGTAACTCTCCAAGAGACCCAGTACTTC.

This clone was found once. The rearrangement joins TRBV9 to TRBJ1-5; D uncertain. This CDR3 spans 13 amino acids. CDR1 SGDLS and CDR2 YYNGEE come from the germline V gene. V shed 3 bases and J shed 2 bases, with 6 bases lying between them. The DNA for the CDR3 is TGTGCCAGCAGCGAACGGGGCAATCAGCCCCAGCATTTT. This sequence encodes CASSERGNQPQHF. Drawing the rest from reference TRBV9 and TRBJ1-5, the complete variable domain is DSGVTQTPKHLITATGQRVTLRCSPRSGDLSVYWYQQSLDQGLQFLIQYYNGEERAKGNILERFSAQQFPDLHSELNLSSLELGDSALYFCASSERGNQPQHFGDGTRLSIL.

This chain connects TRBV9 to TRBJ2-7; a possible D gene is TRBD2 (5 bases). The CDR3 runs 14 residues. The V and J ends lost 2 bases and 5 bases respectively, with 14 bases between them. Germline lookup yields CDR1 SGDLS and CDR2 YYNGEE. The CDR3 spells CASSVSWASNEQYF. DNA for the CDR3: TGTGCCAGCAGCGTGTCCTGGGCTAGCAACGAGCAGTACTTC.

The chain couples TRBV6-1 to TRBJ1-2; 7 bases align to TRBD1. There are 17 residues in the CDR3. Germline V CDR1 and CDR2: MNHNS, SASEGT. Trimming removed 1 base from V and 8 bases from J; junction bases left unmatched: 16. CDR3 sequence (DNA): TGTGCCAGCAGTGAAGAACCGGGACAGCATTTCCAGCGGGGCTACACCTTC. Protein product: CASSEEPGQHFQRGYTF.

The chain combines TRBV7-3 with TRBJ1-2; 7 nucleotides line up with TRBD1. Germline CDR1 SGHTA, CDR2 FQGTGA. The CDR3 has 13 residues. The junction had 3 bases not matched to a gene; V was cut back by 2 bases and J by 6 bases. CDR3 nucleotides: TGTGCCAGCAGCTTAGAAGGGGGCAATGGCTACACCTTC. It codes for CASSLEGGNGYTF.

This chain links TRBV6-5 with TRBJ2-1; D may be TRBD1 (5 bases). The CDR3 spans 13 residues. The V gene lost 6 bases and the J gene lost 6 bases, with 12 bases spanning the gap. Germline V gene lookup returns CDR1 MNHEY and CDR2 SVGAGI. The CDR3 region has the DNA TGTGCCAGCAGGGCAGACAGTTTCAATGAGCAGTTCTTC. Its translation is CASRADSFNEQFF.

Remarks on this clone: Relative to the germline gene, one junction end is altered; a read error may explain this. V and J are TRBV6-5 and TRBJ1-4; no definite D call. This CDR3 is 15 amino acids long. Germline V gene lookup returns CDR1 MNHEY and CDR2 SVGAGI. CDR3 DNA sequence: TGTGCCGGCAGGCGCCAGACTGCAACTAATGAAAAACTGTTTTTT. Its translation is CAGRRQTATNEKLFF.

This chain connects TRBV6-4 to TRBJ1-4, with D unresolved. V lost 6 bases and J lost 0, with 8 bases in between. There are 14 residues in the CDR3. Germline CDR1 is MRHNA and CDR2 is SNTAGT. CDR3: CASSVTATNEKLFF. The CDR3 DNA follows: TGTGCCAGCAGCGTAACTGCAACTAATGAAAAACTGTTTTTT.

This chain connects TRBV9 to TRBJ2-3; no definite D call. V gave up 0 bases and J gave up 6 bases, with 14 bases separating them. The CDR3 has 15 residues. Germline CDR1 reads SGDLS; CDR2 reads YYNGEE. As DNA, the CDR3 is TGTGCCAGCAGCGTAGGTTCGGCGGTGGCCGATACGCAGTATTTT. Translated, it gives CASSVGSAVADTQYF.

For the CDR3, the DNA is TGTGCCAGCATAAGAGCGGGAGGGCCGGATACGCAGTATTTT. This sequence encodes CASIRAGGPDTQYF. The rearrangement links TRBV2 to TRBJ2-3, with 10 bases lining up with TRBD2. Germline-derived CDR1 and CDR2 are SNHLY and FYNNEI. This CDR3 is built from 14 residues. V dropped 7 bases and J dropped 6; count of bases not matched to a gene: 7.

V gene TRBV18 combines with J gene TRBJ2-1; D possibly corresponds to TRBD1 (5 bases). Germline V gives CDR1 KGHSH, CDR2 LQKENI. V was clipped by 3 bases and J by 14 bases, with 26 bases between them. This CDR3 comprises 16 residues. The CDR3, as DNA: TGTGCCAGCTCACCTACAGTGACGGAGTTCAAAGACAGTGAGTTCTTC. This sequence encodes CASSPTVTEFKDSEFF.

V and J are TRBV5-1 and TRBJ2-1; 7 nucleotides agree with TRBD2. The V and J ends lost 0 bases and 6 bases, in that order; junction bases with no gene match: 9. The CDR3 loop spans 16 amino acids. Germline assignment: CDR1 SGHRS and CDR2 YFSETQ. The CDR3 loop reads CASSLGASAGVNEQFF. DNA for the CDR3: TGCGCCAGCAGCTTGGGGGCCTCGGCGGGAGTCAATGAGCAGTTCTTC.

The chain carries TRBV2 and TRBJ1-5; 7 bases fit TRBD1. The J segment lost 0 bases and the V segment lost 6 bases, leaving 8 bases of the junction unmatched. The germline CDR1 and CDR2 sequences are SNHLY and FYNNEI. This CDR3 is 16 amino acids long. DNA for the CDR3: TGTGCCAGCAGAGAGGGAACAGGGGATAGCAATCAGCCCCAGCATTTT. This gives the protein CASREGTGDSNQPQHF.

This clone was seen just once. This rearrangement joins TRBV24-1 to TRBJ1-2; D gene uncertain. V lost 4 bases and J lost 0, with 8 bases in between. The germline V gene encodes CDR1 KGHDR and CDR2 SFDVKD. The CDR3 totals 14 residues. The chain's CDR3 is CATSDPTTNYGYTF. In nucleotides, the CDR3 is TGTGCCACCAGTGACCCGACTACTAACTATGGCTACACCTTC.

The V call is TRBV7-9, the J call TRBJ1-4, with TRBD1 as a possible D gene (6 bases). The V gene's germline CDR1 is SEHNR and CDR2 FQNEAQ (reference sequence). V lost 5 bases to trimming and J lost 7 bases, with 17 bases between them. The CDR3 runs to 15 residues. The CDR3 DNA reads TGTGCCAGCAGCCCAGGGGTCGGACCGGGTGAAAAACTGTTTTTT. This sequence encodes CASSPGVGPGEKLFF. The whole variable domain, filled in from reference TRBV7-9 and TRBJ1-4, reads DTGVSQNPRHKITKRGQNVTFRCDPISEHNRLYWYRQTLGQGPEFLTYFQNEAQLEKSRLLSDRFSAERPKGSFSTLEIQRTEQGDSAMYLCASSPGVGPGEKLFFGSGTQLSVL.

This chain connects TRBV5-8 to TRBJ2-2, with 7 positions matching TRBD2. Germline V gene data show CDR1 as SGHTS and CDR2 as YDEGEE. The CDR3 loop spans 16 amino acids. CDR3 DNA: TGTACCTCGTCGGGAGGAGATTTGGCGAACACCGGGGAGCTGTTTTTT. This gives the protein CTSSGGDLANTGELFF.

This clone was detected only once. The CDR3 region has the DNA TGTGCCAGCAGTCAGCTAGCTGCTGGCACAGATACGCAGTATTTT. It codes for CASSQLAAGTDTQYF. This chain connects TRBV27 to TRBJ2-3; weak D call: TRBD2 (5 bases). Germline V gene sequence: CDR1 MNHEY, CDR2 SMNVEV (reference sequence). V lost 5 bases and J lost 1, with 13 bases in between. The CDR3 covers 15 residues.

This rearrangement joins TRBV6-4 to TRBJ2-1; 9 bases match TRBD2. This CDR3 comprises 16 residues. Germline V gene data show CDR1 as MRHNA and CDR2 as SNTAGT. With 5 bases clipped from V and 1 base from J, the junction kept 6 bases outside the gene matches. The CDR3 DNA reads TGTGCCAGCAGTCTCGTGGCGGGAGGGTCCTACAATGAGCAGTTCTTC. Amino acid sequence: CASSLVAGGSYNEQFF.

This chain links TRBV7-9 with TRBJ1-1; D is unresolved. Per the germline V gene, CDR1 is SEHNR and CDR2 is FQNEAQ (reference sequence). Trimming took 5 bases from V and 1 from J, leaving 11 bases between them. The CDR3 totals 14 residues. CDR3 nucleotide sequence: TGTGCCAGCAGCCCAGGTGGTTGGAACACTGAAGCTTTCTTT. As protein: CASSPGGWNTEAFF.

Within the sample, this clone is medium-sized (0.01 to 0.1%). The sample carries other DNA sequences with the same CDR3. The chain has TRBV5-1 and TRBJ1-5; 7 nucleotides agree with TRBD1. Trimming at V came to 4 bases and at J to 0 bases, leaving 4 bases not matched to a gene. This CDR3 region has 15 residues. Germline loops: CDR1 SGHRS, CDR2 YFSETQ. The DNA of the CDR3 is TGCGCCAGCAGCCCGACAGGGAATAGCAATCAGCCCCAGCATTTT. Translation gives CASSPTGNSNQPQHF.

A note on this clone: The sample carries other DNA sequences with the same CDR3. The rearrangement joins TRBV6-5 to TRBJ1-5; D perhaps matches TRBD1 (5 bases). Germline CDR1 MNHEY, CDR2 SVGAGI. Trimming stripped 0 bases from V and 2 bases from J, with 8 bases between. The CDR3 sequence is 15 residues long. This CDR3 reads CASSYSSRGNQPQHF. The CDR3 DNA reads TGTGCCAGCAGTTACTCATCCAGGGGCAATCAGCCCCAGCATTTT.

The gene calls are TRBV6-5 and TRBJ1-1; possible D gene TRBD1, 5 bases. CDR3 length: 13 residues. V lost 7 bases, J lost 1 base, and 10 bases lay in between. CDR1 and CDR2 (germline): MNHEY, SVGAGI. The CDR3 DNA reads TGTGCCAGCATCACGGGGGGGAACACTGAAGCTTTCTTT. It is translated as CASITGGNTEAFF.

The genes are TRBV2 and TRBJ2-5; 10 bases fit TRBD2. The CDR3 is 13 amino acids. CDR1 is SNHLY and CDR2 is FYNNEI in the germline V gene. V gave up 7 bases and J gave up 7 bases; unmatched junction bases: 6. The CDR3 bases are TGTGCCAGCAATCTAGCGGGAGAAGGGACCCAGTACTTC. The encoded protein is CASNLAGEGTQYF.